This T cell receptor beta chain was retrieved from a study of Graves' ophthalmopathy and Graves' hyperthyroidism. RNA transcripts served as template for amplifying TCR beta CDR3 sequences. HTBI-primed RT-PCR formed the first round, and a multiplex PCR formed the second. Each CDR3 protein is one row after TCRdb ran MiXCR on the multiplex PCR reads. This table holds approximately 640,000 distinct CDR3 sequences, about 38% found once. As regards this clonotype: Its target is not known.

Study conclusions and caveats: Most expanded thyroid clonotypes above 0.001 frequency also appeared in blood.

Material: peripheral blood. The receptor was isolated from an adult man with Graves' ophthalmopathy.

For the CDR3, the DNA is TGTGCCATCAGTGGGGCAGGTGGCTACACCTTC. This sequence encodes CAISGAGGYTF. This chain uses TRBV10-3 with TRBJ1-2; D remains ambiguous. The CDR3 totals 11 residues. CDR1 is ENHRY, CDR2 SYGVKD, per germline. V dropped 4 bases and J dropped 7 bases, with 7 bases sitting between them.